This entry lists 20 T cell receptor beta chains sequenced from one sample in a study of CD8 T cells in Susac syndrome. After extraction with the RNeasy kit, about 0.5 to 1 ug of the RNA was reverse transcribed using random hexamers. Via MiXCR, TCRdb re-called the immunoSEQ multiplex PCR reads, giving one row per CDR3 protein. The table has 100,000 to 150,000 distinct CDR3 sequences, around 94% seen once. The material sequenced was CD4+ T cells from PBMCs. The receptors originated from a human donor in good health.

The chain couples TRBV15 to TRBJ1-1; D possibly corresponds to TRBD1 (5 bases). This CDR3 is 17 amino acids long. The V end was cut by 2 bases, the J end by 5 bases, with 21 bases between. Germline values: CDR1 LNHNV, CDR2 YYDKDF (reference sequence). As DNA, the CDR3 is TGTGCCACCAGCAGATCCGGGACGGTGGCGGGAGGGACTGAAGCTTTCTTT. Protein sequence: CATSRSGTVAGGTEAFF. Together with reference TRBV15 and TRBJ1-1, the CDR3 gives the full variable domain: DAMVIQNPRYQVTQFGKPVTLSCSQTLNHNVMYWYQQKSSQAPKLLFHYYDKDFNNEADTPDNFQSRRPNTSFCFLDIRSPGLGDTAMYLCATSRSGTVAGGTEAFFGQGTRLTVV.

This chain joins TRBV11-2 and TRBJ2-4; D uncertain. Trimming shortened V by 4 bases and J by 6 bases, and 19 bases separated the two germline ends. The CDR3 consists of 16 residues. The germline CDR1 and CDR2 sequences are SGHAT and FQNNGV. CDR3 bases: TGTGCCAGCAGCTCCCAACAGCCCCATGCTGGAAACATTCAGTACTTC. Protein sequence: CASSSQQPHAGNIQYF.

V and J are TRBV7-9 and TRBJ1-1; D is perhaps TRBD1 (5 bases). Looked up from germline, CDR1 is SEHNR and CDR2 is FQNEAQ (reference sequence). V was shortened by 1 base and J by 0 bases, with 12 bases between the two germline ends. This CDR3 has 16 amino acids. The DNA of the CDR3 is TGTGCCAGCAGCTTAGGACAGAATTTTATGAACACTGAAGCTTTCTTT. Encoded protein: CASSLGQNFMNTEAFF.

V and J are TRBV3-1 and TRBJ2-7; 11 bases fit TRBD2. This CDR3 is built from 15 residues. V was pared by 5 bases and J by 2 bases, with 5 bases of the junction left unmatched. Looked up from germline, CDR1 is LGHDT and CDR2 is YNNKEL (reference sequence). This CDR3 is CASSSLAGGPYEQYF. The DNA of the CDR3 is TGTGCCAGCAGCTCCCTAGCGGGAGGCCCCTACGAGCAGTACTTC.

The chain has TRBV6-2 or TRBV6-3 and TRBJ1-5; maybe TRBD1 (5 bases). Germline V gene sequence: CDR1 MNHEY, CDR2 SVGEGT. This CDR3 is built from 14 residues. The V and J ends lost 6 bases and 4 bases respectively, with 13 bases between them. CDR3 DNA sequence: TGTGCCAGCAGCCTCGGAGGGGTAAATCAGCCCCAGCATTTT. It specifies CASSLGGVNQPQHF.

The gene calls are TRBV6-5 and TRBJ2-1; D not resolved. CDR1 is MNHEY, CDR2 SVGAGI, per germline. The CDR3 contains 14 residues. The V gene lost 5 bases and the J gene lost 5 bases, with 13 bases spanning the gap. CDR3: CASSRRRRDNEQFF. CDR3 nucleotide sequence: TGTGCCAGCAGTAGACGACGACGGGACAATGAGCAGTTCTTC.

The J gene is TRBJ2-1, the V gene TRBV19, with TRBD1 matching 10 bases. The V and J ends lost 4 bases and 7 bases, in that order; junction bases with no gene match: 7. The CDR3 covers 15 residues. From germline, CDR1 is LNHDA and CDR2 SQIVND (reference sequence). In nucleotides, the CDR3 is TGTGCCAGTAGTAGTCGGACAGGGGGGAGTAATGAGCAGTTCTTC. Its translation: CASSSRTGGSNEQFF.

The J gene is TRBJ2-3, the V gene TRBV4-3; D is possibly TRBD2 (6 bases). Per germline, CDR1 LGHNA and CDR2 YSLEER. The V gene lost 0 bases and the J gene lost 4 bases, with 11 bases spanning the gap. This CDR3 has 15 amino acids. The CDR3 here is CASSQDRDSPDTQYF. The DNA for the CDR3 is TGCGCCAGCAGCCAAGATCGGGACTCCCCAGATACGCAGTATTTT.

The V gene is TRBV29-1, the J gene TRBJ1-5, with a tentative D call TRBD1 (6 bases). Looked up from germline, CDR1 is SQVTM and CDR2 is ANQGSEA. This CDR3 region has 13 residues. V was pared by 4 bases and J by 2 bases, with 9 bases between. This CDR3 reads CSVGPGGNQPQHF. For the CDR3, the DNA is TGCAGCGTTGGGCCAGGGGGCAATCAGCCCCAGCATTTT. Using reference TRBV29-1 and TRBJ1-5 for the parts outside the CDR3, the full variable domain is SAVISQKPSRDICQRGTSLTIQCQVDSQVTMMFWYRQQPGQSLTLIATANQGSEATYESGFVIDKFPISRPNLTFSTLTVSNMSPEDSSIYLCSVGPGGNQPQHFGDGTRLSIL.

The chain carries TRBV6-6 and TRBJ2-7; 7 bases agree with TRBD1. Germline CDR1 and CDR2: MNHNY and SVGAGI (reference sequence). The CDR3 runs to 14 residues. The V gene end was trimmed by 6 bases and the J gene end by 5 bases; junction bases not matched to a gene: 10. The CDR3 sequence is CASRPTGIGNEQYF. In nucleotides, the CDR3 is TGTGCCAGCAGACCGACAGGGATTGGAAACGAGCAGTACTTC.

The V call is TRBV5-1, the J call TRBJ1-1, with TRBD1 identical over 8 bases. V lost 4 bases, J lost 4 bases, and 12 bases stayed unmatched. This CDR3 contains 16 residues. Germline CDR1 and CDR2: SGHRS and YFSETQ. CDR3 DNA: TGCGCCAGCAGCAATCCCGTAGGACAGGGTGTCACTGAAGCTTTCTTT. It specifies CASSNPVGQGVTEAFF.

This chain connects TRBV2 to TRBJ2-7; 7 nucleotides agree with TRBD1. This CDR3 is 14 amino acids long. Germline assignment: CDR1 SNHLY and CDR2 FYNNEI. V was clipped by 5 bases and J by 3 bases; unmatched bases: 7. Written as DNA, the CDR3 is TGTGCCAGCAGTCAAACAGGGGATTTCTACGAGCAGTACTTC. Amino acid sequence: CASSQTGDFYEQYF.

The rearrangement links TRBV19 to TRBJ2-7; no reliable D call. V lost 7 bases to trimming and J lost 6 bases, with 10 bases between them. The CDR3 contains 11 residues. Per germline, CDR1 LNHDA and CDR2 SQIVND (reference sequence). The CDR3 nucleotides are TGTGCCAGTACCTTTGGAAGCGAGCAGTACTTC. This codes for CASTFGSEQYF.

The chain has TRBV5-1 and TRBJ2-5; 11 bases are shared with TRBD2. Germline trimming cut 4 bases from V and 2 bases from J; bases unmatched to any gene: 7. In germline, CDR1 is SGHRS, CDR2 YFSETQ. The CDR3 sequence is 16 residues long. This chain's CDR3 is CASSGGLAGRQETQYF. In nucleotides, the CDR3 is TGCGCCAGCAGCGGCGGACTAGCGGGCAGACAAGAGACCCAGTACTTC.

This CDR3 reads CASSLNRAGTEAFF. In nucleotides, the CDR3 is TGTGCCAGCAGCTTAAACAGGGCAGGCACTGAAGCTTTCTTT. The gene calls are TRBV7-2 and TRBJ1-1; tentatively, D is TRBD1 (6 bases). Germline CDR1 SGHTA, CDR2 FQGNSA. The V gene lost 2 bases and the J gene lost 4 bases, with 11 bases spanning the gap. The CDR3 consists of 14 residues.

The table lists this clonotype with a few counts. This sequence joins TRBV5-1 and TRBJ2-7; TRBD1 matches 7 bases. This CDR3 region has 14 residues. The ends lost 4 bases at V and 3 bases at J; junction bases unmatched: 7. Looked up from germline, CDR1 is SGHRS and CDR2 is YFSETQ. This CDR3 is CASSPQGKLYEQYF. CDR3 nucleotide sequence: TGCGCCAGCAGCCCACAGGGGAAACTCTACGAGCAGTACTTC.

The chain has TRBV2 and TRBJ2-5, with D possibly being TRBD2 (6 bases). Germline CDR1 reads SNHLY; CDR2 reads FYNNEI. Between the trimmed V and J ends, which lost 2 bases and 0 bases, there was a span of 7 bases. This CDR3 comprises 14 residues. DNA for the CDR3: TGTGCCAGCAGTGAACAGCGGGACCAAGAGACCCAGTACTTC. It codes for CASSEQRDQETQYF.

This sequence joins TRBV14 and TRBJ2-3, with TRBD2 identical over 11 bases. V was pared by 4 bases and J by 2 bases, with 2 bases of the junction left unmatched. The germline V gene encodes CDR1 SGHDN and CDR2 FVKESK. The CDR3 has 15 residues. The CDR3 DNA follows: TGTGCCAGCAGCCGACTAGCGGGAATCACAGATACGCAGTATTTT. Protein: CASSRLAGITDTQYF.

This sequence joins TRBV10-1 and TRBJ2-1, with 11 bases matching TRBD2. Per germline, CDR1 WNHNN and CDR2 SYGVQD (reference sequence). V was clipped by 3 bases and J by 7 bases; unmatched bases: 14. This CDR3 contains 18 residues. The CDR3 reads CASSESPLLAGEANEQFF. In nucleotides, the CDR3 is TGCGCCAGCAGTGAATCCCCCTTACTAGCGGGAGAGGCGAATGAGCAGTTCTTC.

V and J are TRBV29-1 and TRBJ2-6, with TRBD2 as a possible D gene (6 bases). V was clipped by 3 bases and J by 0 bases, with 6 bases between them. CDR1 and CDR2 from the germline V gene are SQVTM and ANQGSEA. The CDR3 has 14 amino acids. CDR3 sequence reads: CSVDGSSGANVLTF. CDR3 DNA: TGCAGCGTTGACGGGAGCTCTGGGGCCAACGTCCTGACTTTC.